Reported below is one TCR beta chain. Its antigen is as yet unknown. Unrecorded immune exposure was likely among donors, who were nominally healthy when sampled. CDR1 is LNHDA and CDR2 is SQIVND in the germline V gene (reference sequence). This CDR3 is 13 amino acids long. Between the trimmed V and J ends, which lost 3 bases and 5 bases, there was a span of 8 bases. The data derive from a study of cytomegalovirus exposure and HLA in healthy donors. General observations from the study: Earlier analysis found most TCR beta V segments productive about 90% or about 30% of the time. The study flagged some 170 TCR beta chains as cytomegalovirus-associated.

The PCR had 60 Vbeta and 13 Jbeta primers. Authors' data handling: The authors later counted some 76 million unique TCR beta chains, some 12 million of them shared. Repertoires were generated with immunoSEQ multiplex PCR, while TCRdb's copy carries only in-frame clones and drops some. For V, J and clone size, that table is used; D and trimming come from the DNA. Of roughly 190,000 clones listed, about three quarters were seen once; the top ten hold about 1%. The TCR originated in a woman aged 35 to 49 in good health and CMV-seronegative. Sequencing used PBMCs. This rearrangement joins TRBV19 to TRBJ1-5; no clear D gene. The DNA of the CDR3 is TGTGCCAGTAGTATTTTGGCGGATCAGCCCCAGCATTTT. This codes for CASSILADQPQHF.